This TCR beta chain was identified during a study of tumor-infiltrating lymphocytes in oesophageal squamous cell carcinoma. TCRdb ran MiXCR on the PCR reads and lists one entry per CDR3 protein. This table holds about 10,000 distinct CDR3 sequences, 60% found once. The CDR3 length is 17 residues. The V segment lost 3 bases and the J segment 4 bases; nucleotides outside the gene matches: 10. V gene TRBV12-3 or TRBV12-4 combines with J gene TRBJ2-2; the match to TRBD2 covers 8 bases. The material sequenced was esophageal tumor tissue. This TCR came from a female donor with esophageal squamous cell carcinoma. The CDR3 loop reads CASSFSQTSEPTGELFF. DNA for the CDR3: TGTGCCAGCAGTTTCTCCCAGACTAGCGAACCCACCGGGGAGCTGTTTTTT.